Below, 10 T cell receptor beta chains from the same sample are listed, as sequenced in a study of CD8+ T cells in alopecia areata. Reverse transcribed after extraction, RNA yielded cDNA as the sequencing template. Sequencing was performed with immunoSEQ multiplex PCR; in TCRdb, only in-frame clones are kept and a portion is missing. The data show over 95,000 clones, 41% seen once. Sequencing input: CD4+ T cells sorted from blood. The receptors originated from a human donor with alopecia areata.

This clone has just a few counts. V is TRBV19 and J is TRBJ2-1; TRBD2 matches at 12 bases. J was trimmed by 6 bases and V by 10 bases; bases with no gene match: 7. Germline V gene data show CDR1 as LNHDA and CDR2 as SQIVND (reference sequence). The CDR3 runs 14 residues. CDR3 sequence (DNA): TGTGCCACTGGCGGACTAGCGGGATTCAATGAGCAGTTCTTC. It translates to CATGGLAGFNEQFF.

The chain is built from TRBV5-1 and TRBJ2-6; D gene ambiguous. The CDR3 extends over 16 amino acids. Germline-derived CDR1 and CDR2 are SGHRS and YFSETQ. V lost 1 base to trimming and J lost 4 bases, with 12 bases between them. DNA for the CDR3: TGCGCCAGCAGCTTGACCCCCTCTGTAGGGGCCAACGTCCTGACTTTC. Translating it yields CASSLTPSVGANVLTF. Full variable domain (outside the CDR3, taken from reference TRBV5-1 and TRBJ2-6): KAGVTQTPRYLIKTRGQQVTLSCSPISGHRSVSWYQQTPGQGLQFLFEYFSETQRNKGNFPGRFSGRQFSNSRSEMNVSTLELGDSALYLCASSLTPSVGANVLTFGAGSRLTVL.

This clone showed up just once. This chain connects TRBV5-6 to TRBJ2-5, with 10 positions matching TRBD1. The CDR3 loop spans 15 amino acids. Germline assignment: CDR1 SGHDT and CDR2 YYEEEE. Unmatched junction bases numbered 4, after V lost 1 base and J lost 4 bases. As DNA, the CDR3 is TGTGCCAGCAGCTTGTCGACAGGGGGCGGAGAGACCCAGTACTTC. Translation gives CASSLSTGGGETQYF.

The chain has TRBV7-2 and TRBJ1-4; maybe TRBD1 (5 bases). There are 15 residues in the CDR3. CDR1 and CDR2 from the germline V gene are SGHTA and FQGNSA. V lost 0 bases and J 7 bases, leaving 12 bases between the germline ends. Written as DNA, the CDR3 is TGTGCCAGCAGCTTAGCGATAAGGGGAGGTGAAAAACTGTTTTTT. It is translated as CASSLAIRGGEKLFF.

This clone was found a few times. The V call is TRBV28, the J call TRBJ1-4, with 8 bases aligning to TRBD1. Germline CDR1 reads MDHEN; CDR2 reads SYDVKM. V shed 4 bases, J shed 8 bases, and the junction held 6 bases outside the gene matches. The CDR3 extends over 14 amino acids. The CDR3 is CASSSGGSDEKLFF. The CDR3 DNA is TGTGCCAGCAGTTCAGGGGGCTCGGACGAAAAACTGTTTTTT.

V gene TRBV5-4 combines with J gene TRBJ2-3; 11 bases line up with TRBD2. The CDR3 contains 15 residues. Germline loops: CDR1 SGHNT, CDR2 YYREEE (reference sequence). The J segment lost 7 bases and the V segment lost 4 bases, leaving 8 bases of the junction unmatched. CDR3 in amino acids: CASSRGLAEINTQYF. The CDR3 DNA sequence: TGTGCCAGCAGCCGGGGACTAGCGGAGATCAATACGCAGTATTTT.

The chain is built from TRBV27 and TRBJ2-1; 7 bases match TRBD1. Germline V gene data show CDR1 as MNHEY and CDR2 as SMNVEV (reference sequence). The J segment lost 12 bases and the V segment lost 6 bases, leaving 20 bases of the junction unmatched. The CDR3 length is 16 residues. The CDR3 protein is CASRPSSGQPSKPQFF. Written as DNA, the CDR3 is TGTGCCAGCAGGCCAAGCTCGGGACAGCCCTCAAAACCGCAGTTCTTC.

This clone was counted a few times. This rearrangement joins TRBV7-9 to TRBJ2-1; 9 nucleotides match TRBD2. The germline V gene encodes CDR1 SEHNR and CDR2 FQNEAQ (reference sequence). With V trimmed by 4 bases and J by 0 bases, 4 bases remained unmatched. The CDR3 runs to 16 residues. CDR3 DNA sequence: TGTGCCAGCAGCTCGGGACTAGCCAGCTCCTACAATGAGCAGTTCTTC. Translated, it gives CASSSGLASSYNEQFF.

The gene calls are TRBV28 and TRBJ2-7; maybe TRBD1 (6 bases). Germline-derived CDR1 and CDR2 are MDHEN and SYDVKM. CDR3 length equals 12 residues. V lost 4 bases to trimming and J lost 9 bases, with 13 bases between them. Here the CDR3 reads CASSSNRVGQYF. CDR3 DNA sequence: TGTGCCAGCAGTTCCAACAGGGTAGGGCAGTACTTC.

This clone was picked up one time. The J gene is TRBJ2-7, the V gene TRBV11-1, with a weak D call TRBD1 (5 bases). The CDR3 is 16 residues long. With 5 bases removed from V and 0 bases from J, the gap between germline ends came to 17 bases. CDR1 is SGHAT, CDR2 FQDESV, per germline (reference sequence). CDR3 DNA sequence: TGTGCCAGCAGCCCGAGGCAGGGAAGAACCTCCTACGAGCAGTACTTC. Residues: CASSPRQGRTSYEQYF.